The following is a TCR beta chain sequence with its context. Germline V gene data show CDR1 as MNHEY and CDR2 as SVGAGI. The V gene lost 4 bases and the J gene lost 3 bases, with 19 bases spanning the gap. The CDR3 loop spans 16 amino acids. These data belong to a study of blood T cell repertoires in COVID-19. Overall study: From T cells, B-cell-depleted T cells, or PBMCs came the material, which was cDNA or gDNA.

In the authors' methods: Amplifying reference gene primers gave estimates of nucleated cell counts. Here immunoSEQ multiplex PCR was the method, and the copy in TCRdb shows in-frame clones only, minus some. D and trimming were read from the DNA, whereas the V and J calls and clone size are those reported in that table. The sample has tens of thousands of clones, approximately 91% seen once; the top ten hold 3% to 3.5%. The source material was peripheral blood. This receptor was identified in a human donor in a cohort sampled during active COVID-19. The chain employs TRBV6-5 and TRBJ2-7; D gene unclear. The CDR3 sequence is CASSSAAFTVNYEQYF. DNA for the CDR3: TGTGCCAGCAGTTCCGCAGCCTTTACAGTCAACTACGAGCAGTACTTC.